This T cell receptor (beta chain) was retrieved from a study of regulatory T cells in long-lasting Graves disease. Study information: Persistent Graves' disease denoted over 5 years of antithyroid drugs plus positive TSH receptor antibodies. The study, taken as a whole, reports: For persistent Graves' patients, TCR diversity was lower than for newly diagnosed ones.

This clonotype occurred many times. The antigen is not known. The TCR beta library used iRepertoire HTBI primers with Arm-PCR amplification of CDR3. One entry per CDR3 protein, called by TCRdb with MiXCR from the multiplex PCR reads. The data show 300,000 to 500,000 distinct CDR3 sequences, with less than 25% seen just once and less than 25% held by the top ten. Time point specified: persistent/refractory GD, antithyroid drugs over 5 years with positive TRAb. PBMCs were the source of the RNA used for TCR sequencing. Diagnosing Graves' disease relied on the American Thyroid Association guidelines. The patients were drawn from one endocrinology department in Xi'an, China. Sample: peripheral blood mononuclear cells (PBMCs), taken when the disease was refractory, from a patient treated with antithyroid drugs. The clonotype comes from a female donor with Graves disease.

CDR3 sequence (DNA): TGCAGTGCTACCCCCCTAGCGGGAGGGGAGACCCAGTACTTC. Protein sequence: CSATPLAGGETQYF. The rearrangement uses TRBV20-1 and TRBJ2-5; the match to TRBD2 covers 12 bases. Losses at the gene ends were 4 bases for V and 5 bases for J; bases not matched to a gene: 5. This CDR3 has 14 residues. Germline V gives CDR1 DFQATT, CDR2 SNEGSKA (reference sequence).